This T cell receptor beta chain derives from a study of T cell responses to AZD1222 COVID-19 vaccine. Study-wide results and limits: Epitopes outside B.1.351 and B.1.1.7 mutated regions reportedly drew nearly half of spike TCRs. Baseline seropositivity occurred in only six AZD1222 recipients. After two AZD1222 doses, spike-specific TCR breadth and depth rose versus day 0.

A word on this clone: Its antigen is unidentified.

Here immunoSEQ multiplex PCR was the method, and the copy in TCRdb shows in-frame clones only, minus some. The sample holds 160,000 or so clones, 90% seen once. Pooled together were second doses at about 4 or about 12 weeks. The J segment lost 7 bases and the V segment lost 8 bases, leaving 2 bases of the junction unmatched. There are 12 residues in the CDR3. Germline CDR1 is MNHEY and CDR2 is SVGAGI. This sequence was found in an adult who received the AZD1222 COVID-19 vaccine. Sample: peripheral blood, taken 28 days after the second AZD1222 dose. V gene TRBV6-5 combines with J gene TRBJ1-5; 10 nucleotides match TRBD1. The CDR3 DNA follows: TGTGCCAGCGGGGACAGGGGACAGCCCCAGCATTTT. Residues: CASGDRGQPQHF.